The present TCR beta chain was sequenced within a study of OX40 agonist ivuxolimab in advanced cancers. As for this clone: No antigen is known for it.

CDR3 size: 11 residues. V dropped 8 bases and J dropped 4 bases, with 9 bases sitting between them. Per the germline V gene, CDR1 is SNHLY and CDR2 is FYNNEI. Here immunoSEQ multiplex PCR was the method, and the copy in TCRdb shows in-frame clones only, minus some. The sample lists roughly 92,000 clones; about 90% were seen once. General study findings and limits: Doses of 0.1 to 3.0 mg/kg were accompanied by clonal expansion of CD4+ and CD8+ blood T cells by week 6.

The rearrangement joins TRBV2 to TRBJ2-7; D may be TRBD2 (6 bases). This clonotype originated in an adult with an advanced solid tumor such as melanoma, head and neck, liver or kidney cancer. The sequencing here drew on CD4+ or CD8+ T cells sorted from blood, taken in a trial of the OX40 agonist ivuxolimab. The CDR3: CASYGGYEQYF. In DNA form, the CDR3 reads TGTGCCAGCTACGGAGGGTACGAGCAGTACTTC.